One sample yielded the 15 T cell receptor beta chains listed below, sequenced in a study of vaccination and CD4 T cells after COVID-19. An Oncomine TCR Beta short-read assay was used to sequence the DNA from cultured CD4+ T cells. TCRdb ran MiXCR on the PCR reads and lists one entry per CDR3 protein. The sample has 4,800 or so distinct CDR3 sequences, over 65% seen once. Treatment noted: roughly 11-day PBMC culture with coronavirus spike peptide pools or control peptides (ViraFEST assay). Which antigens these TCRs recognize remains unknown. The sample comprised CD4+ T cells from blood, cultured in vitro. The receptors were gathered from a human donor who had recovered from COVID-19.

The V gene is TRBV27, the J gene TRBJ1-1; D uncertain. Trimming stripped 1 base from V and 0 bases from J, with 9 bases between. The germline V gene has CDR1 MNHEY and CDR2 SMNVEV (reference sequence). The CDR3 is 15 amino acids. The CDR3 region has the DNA TGTGCCAGCAGTTTATTAGGGAGGGTGAACACTGAAGCTTTCTTT. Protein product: CASSLLGRVNTEAFF.

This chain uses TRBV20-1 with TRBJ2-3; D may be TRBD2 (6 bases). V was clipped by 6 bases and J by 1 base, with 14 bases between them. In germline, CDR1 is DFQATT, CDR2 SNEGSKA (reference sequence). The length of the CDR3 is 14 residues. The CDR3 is CSAPGGAGTDTQYF. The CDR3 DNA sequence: TGCAGTGCCCCCGGGGGTGCAGGCACAGATACGCAGTATTTT.

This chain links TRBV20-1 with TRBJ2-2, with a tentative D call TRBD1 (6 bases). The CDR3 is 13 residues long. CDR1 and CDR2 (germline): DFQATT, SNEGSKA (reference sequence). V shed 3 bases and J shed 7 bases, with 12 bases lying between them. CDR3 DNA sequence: TGCAGTGCTAGGAGGCAGGGGCGCGGGGAGCTGTTTTTT. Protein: CSARRQGRGELFF.

The CDR3 reads CASSVSATTNYGYTF. DNA of the CDR3: TGTGCCAGCAGCGTATCGGCAACCACTAACTATGGCTACACCTTC. The chain uses TRBV9 and TRBJ1-2; D not resolved. Per the germline V gene, CDR1 is SGDLS and CDR2 is YYNGEE. CDR3 length: 15 residues. V lost 1 base and J lost 0, with 10 bases in between.

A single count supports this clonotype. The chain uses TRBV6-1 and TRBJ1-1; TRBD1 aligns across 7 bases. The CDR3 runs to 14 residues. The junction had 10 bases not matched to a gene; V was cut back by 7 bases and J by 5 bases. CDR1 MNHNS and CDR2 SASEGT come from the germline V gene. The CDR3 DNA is TGTGCCAGCAACCTTCAAACAGGGGTGACTGAAGCTTTCTTT. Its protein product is CASNLQTGVTEAFF.

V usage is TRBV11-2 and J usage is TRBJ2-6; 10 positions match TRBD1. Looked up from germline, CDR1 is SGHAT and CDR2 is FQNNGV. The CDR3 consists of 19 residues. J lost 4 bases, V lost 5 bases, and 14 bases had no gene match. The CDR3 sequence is CASSPLGQGPLRGANVLTF. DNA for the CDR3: TGTGCCAGCAGCCCATTGGGACAGGGGCCATTGAGGGGGGCCAACGTCCTGACTTTC.

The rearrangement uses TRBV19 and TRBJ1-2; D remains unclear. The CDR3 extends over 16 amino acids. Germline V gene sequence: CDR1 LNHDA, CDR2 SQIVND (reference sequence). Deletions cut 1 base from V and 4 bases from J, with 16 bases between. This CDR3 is CASSIGPDGHSYGYTF. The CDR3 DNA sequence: TGTGCCAGTAGTATAGGGCCAGATGGGCACAGCTATGGCTACACCTTC.

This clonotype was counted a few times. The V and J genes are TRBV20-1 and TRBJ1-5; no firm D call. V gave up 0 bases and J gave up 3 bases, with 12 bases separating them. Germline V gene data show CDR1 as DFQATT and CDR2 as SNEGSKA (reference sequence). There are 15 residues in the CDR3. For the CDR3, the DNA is TGCAGTGCTAGAGATTATGAGGGAATCAATCAGCCCCAGCATTTT. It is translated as CSARDYEGINQPQHF.

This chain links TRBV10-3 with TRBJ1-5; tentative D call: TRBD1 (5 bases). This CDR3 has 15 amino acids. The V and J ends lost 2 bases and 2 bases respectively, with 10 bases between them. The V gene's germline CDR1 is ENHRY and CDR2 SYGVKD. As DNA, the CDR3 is TGTGCCATCAGTGAGGGGGGTAGCGGCAATCAGCCCCAGCATTTT. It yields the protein CAISEGGSGNQPQHF.

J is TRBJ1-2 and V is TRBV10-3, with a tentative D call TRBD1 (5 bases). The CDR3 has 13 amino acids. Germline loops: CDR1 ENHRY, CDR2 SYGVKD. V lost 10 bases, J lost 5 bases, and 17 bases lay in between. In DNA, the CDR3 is TGTGCCACCAGGGACCGAGAATCATATGGCTACACCTTC. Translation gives CATRDRESYGYTF.

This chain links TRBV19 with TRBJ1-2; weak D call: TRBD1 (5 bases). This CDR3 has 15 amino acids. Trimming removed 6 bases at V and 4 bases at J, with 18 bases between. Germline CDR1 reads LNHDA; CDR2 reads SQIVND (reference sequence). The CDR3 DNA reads TGTGCCAGTAGCCTGGGGACGACCCGGGGCTATGGCTACACCTTC. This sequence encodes CASSLGTTRGYGYTF.

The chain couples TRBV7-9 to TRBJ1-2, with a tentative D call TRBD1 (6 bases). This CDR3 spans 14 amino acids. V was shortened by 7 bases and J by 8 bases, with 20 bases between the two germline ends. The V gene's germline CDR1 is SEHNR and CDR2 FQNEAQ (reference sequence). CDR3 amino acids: CASTSSGGRRGYTF. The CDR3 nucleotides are TGTGCCAGCACCTCGTCGGGGGGCCGGCGGGGCTACACCTTC.

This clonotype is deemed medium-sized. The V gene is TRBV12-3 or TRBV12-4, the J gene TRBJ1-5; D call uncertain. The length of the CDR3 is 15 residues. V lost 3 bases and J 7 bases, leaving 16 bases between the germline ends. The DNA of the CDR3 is TGTGCCAGCAGTTTGTCTTGGGAGGGATGGCAGCCCCAGCATTTT. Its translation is CASSLSWEGWQPQHF.

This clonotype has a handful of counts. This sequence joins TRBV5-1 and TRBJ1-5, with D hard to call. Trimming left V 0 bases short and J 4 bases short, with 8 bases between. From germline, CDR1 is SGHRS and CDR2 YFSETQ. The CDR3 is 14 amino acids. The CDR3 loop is CASSLGPGNQPQHF. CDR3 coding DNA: TGCGCCAGCAGCTTGGGGCCCGGGAATCAGCCCCAGCATTTT.

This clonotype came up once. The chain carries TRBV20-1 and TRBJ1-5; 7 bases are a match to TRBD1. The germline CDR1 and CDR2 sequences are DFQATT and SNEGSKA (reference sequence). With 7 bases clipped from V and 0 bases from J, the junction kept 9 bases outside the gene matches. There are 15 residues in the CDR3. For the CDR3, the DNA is TGCAGTGTCTCGACAGGGACGAGTAGCAATCAGCCCCAGCATTTT. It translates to CSVSTGTSSNQPQHF.